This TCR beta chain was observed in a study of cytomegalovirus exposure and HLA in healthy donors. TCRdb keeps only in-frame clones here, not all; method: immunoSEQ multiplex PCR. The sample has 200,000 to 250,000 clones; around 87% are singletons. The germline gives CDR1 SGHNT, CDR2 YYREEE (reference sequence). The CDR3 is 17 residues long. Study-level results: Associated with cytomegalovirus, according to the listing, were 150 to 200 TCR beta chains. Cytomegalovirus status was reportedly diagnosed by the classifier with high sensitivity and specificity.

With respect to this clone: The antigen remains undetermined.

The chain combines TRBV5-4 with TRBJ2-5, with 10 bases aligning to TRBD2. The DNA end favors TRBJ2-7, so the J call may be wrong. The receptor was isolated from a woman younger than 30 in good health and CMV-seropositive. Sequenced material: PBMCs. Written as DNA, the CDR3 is TGTGCCAGCAGCGCTGCCGGACGACTAGCGGGCCTCTACGAGCAGTACTTC. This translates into CASSAAGRLAGLYEQYF.